This T cell receptor beta chain was retrieved from a study of Graves' ophthalmopathy and Graves' hyperthyroidism. The wider study: Before any treatment was given, at initial diagnosis, peripheral blood was collected. Study findings and constraints: Blood was where most expanded thyroid clonotypes above 0.001 frequency also turned up.

At least ten counts were recorded for this clonotype. Its target is not known. Investigators amplified TCR beta CDR3 regions from RNA transcripts. An initial RT-PCR round employing HTBI primers preceded a second-round multiplex PCR. TCRdb recomputed calls from the multiplex PCR reads with MiXCR, one row per CDR3 protein. In the table there are more than 300,000 distinct CDR3 sequences, approximately 15% of which are singletons. Uncontrolled infections, other autoimmune diseases, pregnancy or lactation barred patients from enrollment. Orbital computed tomography and thyroid ultrasound, along with TRAb, serum thyroxine and clinical symptoms, underpinned diagnosis. V gave up 2 bases and J gave up 8 bases, with 15 bases separating them. From germline, CDR1 is SGHTA and CDR2 FQGNSA. The CDR3 runs 14 residues.

This TCR derives from a woman aged 18-30 years with stable Graves' hyperthyroidism. Sequences were obtained from peripheral blood. The chain recombines TRBV7-2 with TRBJ1-2, with D possibly matching TRBD1 (5 bases). The CDR3 sequence is CASSLFGAKYGYTF. DNA for the CDR3: TGTGCCAGCAGCTTATTTGGGGCTAAGTACGGCTACACCTTC.